Listed below are T cell receptor beta chains from one sample, sequenced in a study of T cell changes during pregnancy in multiple sclerosis. Profiling relied on immunoSEQ multiplex PCR, and the TCRdb table lists in-frame clones only, not all of them. The profile shows some 27,000 clones, about 93% of them singletons. Here the sequenced sample was CD4+ T cells from peripheral blood mononuclear cells, taken after pregnancy. The receptors stem from a female donor with multiple sclerosis, enrolled in a pregnancy study. Each CDR3 is given with its conserved first and last residue. A D gene is named only where the DNA matches it firmly. Clone size, where shown, is once, few, many, or a class for clones that have expanded.

d_gene,j_gene,abundance,v_gene,CDR3aa,CDR3nt
TRBD2,TRBJ2-1,-,TRBV7-9,CASEHYPGLGGNEQFF,TGTGCCAGCGAACATTATCCGGGACTAGGGGGCAATGAGCAGTTCTTC
TRBD2,TRBJ2-4,-,TRBV6-5,CASCGLAGGKNIQYF,TGTGCCAGTTGCGGACTAGCGGGAGGTAAAAACATTCAGTACTTC
TRBD2,TRBJ2-7,-,TRBV5-4,CASSFREGLVYF,TGTGCCAGCAGCTTCCGGGAGGGCCTCGTGTACTTC
TRBD1,TRBJ1-1,-,TRBV6-5,CASSYAGQGGTEAFF,TGTGCCAGCAGTTATGCGGGACAGGGGGGCACTGAAGCTTTCTTT
-,TRBJ1-5,-,TRBV19,CASSMGWERGQPQHF,TGTGCCAGTAGTATGGGCTGGGAGAGAGGTCAGCCCCAGCATTTT
TRBD1,TRBJ1-2,once,TRBV7-9,CASSPGGYYGYTF,TGTGCCAGCAGTCCAGGGGGCTACTATGGCTACACCTTC
-,TRBJ2-2,-,TRBV28,CASSTEGANTGELFF,TGTGCCAGCAGTACCGAGGGCGCGAACACCGGGGAGCTGTTTTTT
TRBD1,TRBJ1-2,-,TRBV4-2,CASSQGQGANYGYTF,TGTGCCAGCAGCCAGGGACAGGGGGCTAACTATGGCTACACCTTC
-,TRBJ2-2,-,TRBV7-3,CASSLGGALNTGELFF,TGTGCCAGCAGCTTAGGGGGGGCCTTGAACACCGGGGAGCTGTTTTTT
-,TRBJ2-3,-,TRBV7-9,CASSLEGRGPDTQYF,TGTGCCAGCAGCTTAGAGGGCAGGGGCCCAGATACGCAGTATTTT
-,TRBJ2-1,-,TRBV6-1,CASTPSSQRNNEQFF,TGTGCCAGCACCCCCAGCTCCCAGAGGAACAATGAGCAGTTCTTC
TRBD1,TRBJ1-5,once,TRBV23-1,CASSQSPGQGDSNQPQHF,TGCGCCAGCAGTCAATCCCCGGGACAGGGGGATAGCAATCAGCCCCAGCATTTT
TRBD1,TRBJ2-1,-,TRBV19,CASSIDPGGSYNEQFF,TGTGCCAGTAGTATAGACCCAGGGGGTTCGTACAATGAGCAGTTCTTC
TRBD1,TRBJ1-5,-,TRBV27,CASSLSGTGGGQPQHF,TGTGCCAGCAGTTTGTCCGGGACAGGGGGCGGTCAGCCCCAGCATTTT
-,TRBJ1-2,-,TRBV7-9,CASSNPEQGLYGYTF,TGTGCCAGCAGCAACCCCGAGCAGGGGCTCTATGGCTACACCTTC
TRBD2,TRBJ2-1,-,TRBV27,CASSLLSGTSGGNEQFF,TGTGCCAGCAGTTTACTATCCGGGACTAGCGGGGGCAATGAGCAGTTCTTC
TRBD2,TRBJ2-3,-,TRBV11-3,CASSYSGSPDTQYF,TGTGCCAGCAGCTATAGCGGGAGCCCGGATACGCAGTATTTT
-,TRBJ1-6,-,TRBV30,CAWSPDSRNSPLHF,TGTGCCTGGAGTCCAGACAGTCGAAATTCACCCCTCCACTTT
TRBD1,TRBJ1-6,-,TRBV25-1,CASSVGTGGRNSPLHF,TGTGCCAGCAGTGTGGGGACAGGGGGCAGGAATTCACCCCTCCACTTT
TRBD2,TRBJ2-1,-,TRBV19,CASSITASGREIEQFF,TGTGCCAGTAGTATCACGGCTAGCGGGAGGGAGATTGAGCAGTTCTTC
-,TRBJ2-7,-,TRBV5-1,CASSSLPTISYEQYF,TGCGCCAGCTCCTCCCTCCCGACTATTTCCTACGAGCAGTACTTC
TRBD1,TRBJ1-6,-,TRBV18,CASSPAAPGQGSPLHF,TGTGCCAGCTCACCGGCGGCCCCGGGACAGGGCTCACCCCTCCACTTT
-,TRBJ2-2,-,TRBV11-2,CASSLDRQTGELFF,TGTGCCAGCAGCTTAGATCGTCAGACCGGGGAGCTGTTTTTT
-,TRBJ1-1,-,TRBV5-1,CASSYLSANTEAFF,TGCGCCAGCAGCTATCTATCCGCGAACACTGAAGCTTTCTTT
-,TRBJ2-5,-,TRBV7-2,CASSARRGIPETQYF,TGTGCCAGCAGTGCTCGGCGGGGAATCCCGGAGACCCAGTACTTC
TRBD2,TRBJ2-1,-,TRBV6-5,CASSYSPAGVTNEQFF,TGTGCCAGCAGTTACTCTCCAGCGGGAGTCACGAATGAGCAGTTCTTC
-,TRBJ2-3,-,TRBV5-6,CASQGERGLELTDTQYF,TGTGCCAGCCAAGGCGAACGAGGACTGGAGCTCACAGATACGCAGTATTTT
TRBD1,TRBJ2-1,once,TRBV6-5,CASSLTPGGSYEQFF,TGTGCCAGCAGCCTCACGCCAGGGGGTAGCTATGAGCAGTTCTTC
-,TRBJ2-5,-,TRBV7-9,CASSLGGRKETQYF,TGTGCCAGCAGCTTAGGAGGTCGGAAAGAGACCCAGTACTTC
TRBD2,TRBJ2-1,-,TRBV6-1,CASSALGAGALEQFF,TGTGCCAGCAGTGCCCTAGGAGCGGGAGCGCTTGAGCAGTTCTTC
-,TRBJ2-5,-,TRBV30,CAWQGQETQYF,TGTGCCTGGCAGGGACAAGAGACCCAGTACTTC
-,TRBJ1-2,few,TRBV27,CASSFSGDWGGYTF,TGTGCCAGCAGTTTCTCAGGGGATTGGGGCGGCTACACCTTC
TRBD1,TRBJ2-7,-,TRBV19,CASSPWTGGVYEQYF,TGTGCCAGTAGTCCGTGGACAGGGGGAGTCTACGAGCAGTACTTC
-,TRBJ1-5,-,TRBV21-1,CASRANTRTGVLRHSNQPQHF,TGTGCCAGCAGGGCCAATACGAGGACAGGGGTCCTGCGGCATAGCAATCAGCCCCAGCATTTT
TRBD1,TRBJ1-2,few,TRBV10-3,CAISDHGGDRGIIYGYTF,TGTGCCATCAGTGACCACGGGGGGGACAGGGGTATTATCTATGGCTACACCTTC
TRBD1,TRBJ1-4,-,TRBV7-8,CASSLPLWRAGTGNEKLFF,TGTGCCAGCAGCTTACCCCTGTGGAGAGCCGGGACAGGGAATGAAAAACTGTTTTTT
TRBD2,TRBJ2-5,-,TRBV4-1,CASGASGGQETQYF,TGCGCCAGCGGGGCTAGCGGGGGCCAAGAGACCCAGTACTTC